Listed below are T cell receptor beta chains from one sample, sequenced in a study of breast tumors, draining lymph nodes, adjacent tissues. MiXCR, applied by TCRdb to the multiplex PCR reads, yields one record per CDR3 protein. The sample contains tens of thousands of distinct CDR3 sequences, under 50% of which appear only once. Sequences were obtained from breast tumor tissue. These receptors were collected from a female donor with breast cancer. Some clones in this sample may be carry-over from other donors' samples. The CDR3 runs from the conserved cysteine through the conserved F or W. Each record gives: D gene, V gene, clone size, J gene, CDR3 protein, CDR3 DNA. A D gene is named only where the DNA matches it firmly. Size is stated for part of the rows, as once, few or many counts, or as a class when the clone is expanded.

>NA|TRBV20-1|NA|TRBJ1-4
CSATTRDVRSKNEKLFF
TGCAGTGCTACGACGCGGGACGTACGCTCTAAGAACGAAAAACTGTTTTTT
>TRBD1|TRBV7-3|few|TRBJ1-1
CASSLWSGTGLGNTEAFF
TGTGCCAGCAGCTTATGGTCCGGGACAGGGCTAGGGAACACTGAAGCTTTCTTT
>NA|TRBV20-1|NA|TRBJ1-4
CSVSPRVKKLFF
TGCAGTGTTAGCCCCCGGGTGAAAAAACTGTTTTTT
>TRBD1|TRBV24-1|many|TRBJ2-5
CATSDRQGGHETQYF
TGTGCCACCAGTGACCGACAGGGTGGGCACGAGACCCAGTACTTC
>NA|TRBV5-1|NA|TRBJ2-1
CASSLSQQSEQFF
TGCGCCAGCAGCTTGTCTCAGCAAAGTGAGCAGTTCTTC
>NA|TRBV7-9|NA|TRBJ2-1
CASSLILSNEQFF
TGTGCCAGCAGCTTGATTCTGAGCAATGAGCAGTTCTTC
>TRBD2|TRBV2|NA|TRBJ2-7
CASSWTSGMDEQYF
TGTGCCAGCAGCTGGACTAGCGGAATGGACGAGCAGTACTTC
>NA|TRBV20-1|NA|TRBJ2-5
CSGQRRAQYF
TGCAGTGGCCAGAGGCGGGCCCAGTACTTC
>NA|TRBV11-3|many|TRBJ2-5
CASSLAQHQETQYF
TGTGCCAGCAGCTTAGCCCAGCACCAAGAGACCCAGTACTTC
>NA|TRBV27|many|TRBJ2-7
CASSFTVNSYEQYF
TGTGCCAGCAGTTTCACAGTGAACTCCTACGAGCAGTACTTC
>NA|TRBV18|NA|TRBJ2-3
CASSPVDFPTDTQYF
TGTGCCAGCTCACCTGTAGATTTTCCCACAGATACGCAGTATTTT
>NA|TRBV20-1|NA|TRBJ2-1
CVLLCRDRGNEQFF
NA
>TRBD2|TRBV20-1|NA|TRBJ2-5
CSATLGRAEEAQYF
TGCAGTGCCACCTTGGGGAGGGCTGAAGAGGCCCAGTACTTC
>NA|TRBV9|many|TRBJ2-3
CASSSRSLLATDTQYF
TGTGCCAGCAGCTCTCGGTCCCTACTAGCAACAGATACGCAGTATTTT
>NA|TRBV19|once|TRBJ1-1
CASSAAEAFF
TGTGCCAGTAGTGCTGCAGAAGCTTTCTTT
>NA|TRBV24-1|NA|TRBJ1-5
CATSDRSDSWTQHF
TGTGCCACCAGTGATCGGAGTGATTCGTGGACCCAGCATTTT
>NA|TRBV6-6|many|TRBJ1-6
CASSPGTTNSPLHF
TGTGCCAGCAGTCCCGGGACAACTAATTCACCCCTCCACTTT
>TRBD1|TRBV10-3|NA|TRBJ2-3
CAIRMGQGPDTQYF
TGTGCCATCAGAATGGGACAGGGGCCCGATACGCAGTATTTT
>NA|TRBV9|NA|TRBJ1-4
CASSVVGTGSNEKLSF
NA
>NA|TRBV3-1|many|TRBJ1-4
CASSQGTAEKLFF
TGTGCCAGCAGCCAAGGAACAGCTGAAAAACTGTTTTTT
>TRBD2|TRBV11-3|NA|TRBJ2-5
CASSYPGLAAQETQYF
TGTGCCAGCAGTTACCCGGGACTAGCGGCTCAAGAGACCCAGTACTTC
>TRBD1|TRBV5-5|NA|TRBJ2-3
CASSLGPGGGADTQYF
TGTGCCAGCAGCTTGGGCCCAGGGGGCGGGGCAGATACGCAGTATTTT
>TRBD1|TRBV10-1|NA|TRBJ1-5
CASSESSKRDRLCFCTDTQHF
TGCGCCAGCAGTGAGTCGTCAAAACGGGACAGGTTATGTTTTTGCACGGATACGCAGCATTTT